A selection of T cell receptor beta chains follows, all from one sample in a study of T cells in Graves' hyperthyroidism and ophthalmopathy. TCRdb re-derived calls from the multiplex PCR reads in MiXCR, one entry per CDR3 protein. In the table there are around 690,000 distinct CDR3 sequences, approximately 15% of which are singletons. Sequenced sample: blood. The receptors here all came from a man aged 45-65 years with Graves' hyperthyroidism. The CDR3 runs from the conserved cysteine through the conserved F or W. Each record gives: clone size, D gene, V gene, CDR3 length, J gene, CDR3 protein, CDR3 DNA. D genes are given only for firm matches. Rows give clone size only sometimes, using once, few, many, or a class for an expanded clone.

>many|TRBD1|TRBV2|12|TRBJ1-1
CAGQGMNTEAFF
TGTGCCGGACAGGGCATGAACACTGAAGCTTTCTTT
>NA|NA|TRBV6-2/TRBV6-3|12|TRBJ1-5
CASKDSNQPQHF
TGTGCCAGCAAGGACAGCAATCAGCCCCAGCATTTT
>many|TRBD2|TRBV7-2|17|TRBJ2-3
CASSLPTSGSGPDTQYF
TGTGCCAGCAGCTTACCCACCAGCGGGAGTGGCCCAGATACGCAGTATTTT
>few|NA|TRBV7-9|13|TRBJ1-2
CASGNPTEYGYTF
TGTGCCAGCGGAAACCCTACAGAGTATGGCTACACCTTC
>NA|NA|TRBV20-1|14|TRBJ2-3
CSAPREMGTDTQYF
TGCAGTGCCCCCCGGGAAATGGGCACAGATACGCAGTATTTT
>many|NA|TRBV7-9|16|TRBJ2-1
CASSLESGFGTNEQFF
TGTGCCAGCAGCTTAGAAAGCGGGTTCGGAACCAATGAGCAGTTCTTC
>few|TRBD1|TRBV29-1|15|TRBJ2-3
CSASGTGPRTDTQYF
TGCAGCGCGTCCGGGACAGGGCCTAGGACAGATACGCAGTATTTT
>NA|TRBD2|TRBV6-1|15|TRBJ2-1
CASSVEREFFNEQFF
TGTGCCAGCAGTGTGGAGCGGGAGTTTTTCAATGAGCAGTTCTTC
>few|TRBD1|TRBV5-4|16|TRBJ2-5
CASSLQGAGSQETQYF
TGTGCCAGCAGCTTGCAGGGGGCCGGTAGCCAAGAGACCCAGTACTTC
>NA|NA|TRBV30|15|TRBJ2-3
CAWSSLALNTDTQYF
TGTGCCTGGAGTTCCTTAGCCCTGAACACAGATACGCAGTATTTT
>many|NA|TRBV11-2|15|TRBJ2-7
CASSKRWDGNYEQYF
TGTGCCAGCAGCAAACGCTGGGACGGTAACTACGAGCAGTACTTC
>NA|NA|TRBV11-2|15|TRBJ1-3
CASSLVQLSGNTIYF
TGTGCCAGCAGCTTAGTACAGTTGTCTGGAAACACCATATATTTT
>many|TRBD1|TRBV7-9|13|TRBJ1-1
CASSPRQGPEAFF
TGTGCCAGCAGCCCAAGACAGGGGCCTGAAGCTTTCTTT
>few|TRBD2|TRBV5-4|15|TRBJ2-1
CASSFVAGNNNEQFF
TGTGCCAGCAGCTTTGTAGCGGGAAATAACAATGAGCAGTTCTTC
>many|NA|TRBV12-3/TRBV12-4|13|TRBJ1-1
CASSFLRGTEAFF
TGTGCCAGCAGTTTTCTAAGGGGCACTGAAGCTTTCTTT
>NA|TRBD1|TRBV6-1|16|TRBJ2-3
CASTWGQGVVTDTQYF
TGTGCCAGCACCTGGGGGCAGGGGGTGGTCACAGATACGCAGTATTTT
>many|NA|TRBV7-9|17|TRBJ2-1
CASRPSHREYSYNEQFF
TGTGCCAGCAGGCCATCCCACAGGGAATACTCCTACAATGAGCAGTTCTTC
>few|TRBD1|TRBV6-1|15|TRBJ1-1
CASSPPGTANTEAFF
TGTGCCAGCAGTCCCCCAGGGACAGCTAACACTGAAGCTTTCTTT
>once|TRBD2|TRBV4-1|17|TRBJ2-2
CASRSGLAATNTGELFF
TGCGCCAGCAGGAGCGGACTAGCGGCGACGAACACCGGGGAGCTGTTTTTT
>many|NA|TRBV7-8|16|TRBJ2-1
CASRRVGSLGDNEQFF
TGTGCCAGCAGACGAGTGGGGTCCTTGGGCGACAATGAGCAGTTCTTC
>many|NA|TRBV28|14|TRBJ2-7
CASSLRVQSGEQYF
TGTGCCAGCAGTTTGAGGGTACAAAGTGGGGAGCAGTACTTC
>many|NA|TRBV7-9|15|TRBJ2-2
CASSLPRLDTGELFF
TGTGCCAGCAGCTTGCCCAGATTGGACACCGGGGAGCTGTTTTTT
>few|TRBD1|TRBV6-5|21|TRBJ1-2
CASSYSKQGGTGPKANYGYTF
TGTGCCAGCAGTTACTCGAAACAGGGCGGGACAGGGCCCAAAGCTAACTATGGCTACACCTTC
>once|NA|TRBV4-1|12|TRBJ1-2
CTSSQDSRAYTF
TGCACCAGCAGCCAAGATTCCAGGGCCTACACCTTC
>many|NA|TRBV9|15|TRBJ2-1
CASSPRLSEGNEQFF
TGTGCCAGCAGCCCCCGGCTGTCTGAGGGTAATGAGCAGTTCTTC
>few|TRBD1|TRBV19|13|TRBJ1-1
CASAEGADTEAFF
TGTGCCAGTGCGGAGGGGGCGGACACTGAAGCTTTCTTT
>NA|NA|TRBV4-2|14|TRBJ1-5
CASSQAGTNQPQHF
TGTGCCAGCAGCCAAGCTGGGACCAATCAGCCCCAGCATTTT
>few|TRBD1|TRBV29-1|13|TRBJ2-3
CSVGTGGTDTQYF
TGCAGCGTCGGGACAGGGGGGACAGATACGCAGTATTTT
>many|TRBD2|TRBV20-1|17|TRBJ2-1
CSASGGTSGRGTKGQFF
TGCAGTGCTAGTGGGGGAACTAGCGGTCGAGGGACAAAGGGGCAGTTCTTC
>many|TRBD1|TRBV28|14|TRBJ1-6
CASSSGTGVSPLHF
TGTGCCAGCAGTTCCGGGACAGGGGTTTCACCCCTCCACTTT
>NA|TRBD1|TRBV28|15|TRBJ1-4
CASSWPGTGEKKLFF
TGTGCCAGCAGTTGGCCCGGGACAGGGGAGAAAAAACTGTTTTTT
>NA|NA|TRBV20-1|14|TRBJ2-7
CSARAPGFSYEQYF
TGCAGTGCTAGAGCACCGGGCTTCTCCTACGAGCAGTACTTC
>many|TRBD2|TRBV30|14|TRBJ2-3
CAWRLAGGTDTQYF
TGTGCCTGGCGACTAGCGGGAGGAACAGATACGCAGTATTTT
>many|NA|TRBV9|19|TRBJ2-7
CASSLRGTKHGAGAYEQYF
TGTGCCAGCAGCCTCAGGGGAACAAAGCACGGCGCGGGAGCCTACGAGCAGTACTTC
>NA|NA|TRBV7-3|15|TRBJ1-1
CASSLGRGMGTEAFF
TGTGCCAGCAGCTTAGGGCGGGGAATGGGGACTGAAGCTTTCTTT
>many|TRBD2|TRBV28|18|TRBJ2-3
CASSLWGTSGPSTDTQYF
TGTGCCAGCAGTTTATGGGGGACTAGCGGGCCTAGCACAGATACGCAGTATTTT
>NA|NA|TRBV5-5|12|TRBJ2-1
CASSPWENEQFF
TGTGCCAGCAGCCCTTGGGAGAATGAGCAGTTCTTC
>NA|NA|TRBV7-2|13|TRBJ1-5
CASSSDGIQPQHF
TGTGCCAGCAGCTCAGATGGGATTCAGCCCCAGCATTTT
>NA|TRBD1|TRBV10-3|15|TRBJ1-2
CAISESTQAGGDYTF
TGTGCCATCAGTGAGTCGACTCAGGCAGGGGGAGACTACACCTTC
>NA|NA|TRBV30|19|TRBJ2-5
CAWAPEPLKTASWGETQYF
TGTGCCTGGGCCCCAGAGCCCCTAAAGACGGCTTCCTGGGGAGAGACCCAGTACTTC
>many|TRBD2|TRBV30|14|TRBJ2-3
CAWTRAGATDTQYF
TGTGCCTGGACTCGAGCGGGAGCAACAGATACGCAGTATTTT
>many|NA|TRBV28|16|TRBJ1-4
CASSLMGRSMAEKLFF
TGTGCCAGCAGTTTGATGGGACGGTCGATGGCGGAAAAACTGTTTTTT
>many|TRBD2|TRBV3-1|17|TRBJ2-1
CASSPPISGKNYNEQFF
TGTGCCAGCAGCCCTCCCATTAGCGGGAAAAACTACAATGAGCAGTTCTTC
>few|NA|TRBV11-2|18|TRBJ1-5
CASSYGPPHKNSNQPQHF
TGTGCCAGCAGCTACGGTCCCCCTCACAAGAATAGCAATCAGCCCCAGCATTTT
>few|NA|TRBV20-1|15|TRBJ1-2
CSARDQERLDYGYTF
TGCAGTGCTAGAGACCAGGAGCGGCTGGACTATGGCTACACCTTC
>many|NA|TRBV30|13|TRBJ1-5
CAWSTGENQPQHF
TGTGCCTGGAGTACGGGGGAGAATCAGCCCCAGCATTTT
>NA|TRBD2|TRBV20-1|16|TRBJ2-1
CSARQGLAGEIDEQFF
TGCAGTGCTCGGCAGGGACTAGCGGGAGAAATCGATGAGCAGTTCTTC
>many|NA|TRBV10-3|11|TRBJ2-7
CAISELDEQYF
TGTGCCATCAGTGAGTTGGACGAGCAGTACTTC
>many|TRBD2|TRBV28|15|TRBJ2-3
CASSKAGGRGDTQYF
TGTGCCAGCAGTAAGGCGGGAGGGCGGGGAGATACGCAGTATTTT
>NA|NA|TRBV27|16|TRBJ2-3
CASRPNLGLRTDTQYF
TGTGCCAGCAGACCTAACCTGGGACTCCGCACAGATACGCAGTATTTT